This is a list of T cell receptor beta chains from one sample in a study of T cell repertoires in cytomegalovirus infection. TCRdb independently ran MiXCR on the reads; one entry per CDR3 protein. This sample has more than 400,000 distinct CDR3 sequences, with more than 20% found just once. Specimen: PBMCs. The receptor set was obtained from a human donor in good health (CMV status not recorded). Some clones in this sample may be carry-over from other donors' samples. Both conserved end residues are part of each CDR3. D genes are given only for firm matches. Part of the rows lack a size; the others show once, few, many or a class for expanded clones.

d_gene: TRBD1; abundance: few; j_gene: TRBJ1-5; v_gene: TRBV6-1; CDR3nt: TGTGCCAGCAGTGCTCAGGACAGGGCGTCCAATCAGCCCCAGCATTTT; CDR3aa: CASSAQDRASNQPQHF
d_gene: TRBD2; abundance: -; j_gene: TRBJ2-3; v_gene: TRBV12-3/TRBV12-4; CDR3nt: TGTGCCAGCAGTTCGTCAGCGGGAGAGTCAGATACGCAGTATTTT; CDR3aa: CASSSSAGESDTQYF
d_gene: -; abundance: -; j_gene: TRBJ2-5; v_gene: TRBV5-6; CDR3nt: TGTGCCAGCAGCTTGTGGGCCGGGGAGACCCAGTACTTC; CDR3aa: CASSLWAGETQYF
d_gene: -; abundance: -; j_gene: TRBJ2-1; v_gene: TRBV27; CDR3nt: TGTGCCAGCAGTTTTCAGGGATCCTACTCCTACAATGAGCAGTTCTTC; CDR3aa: CASSFQGSYSYNEQFF
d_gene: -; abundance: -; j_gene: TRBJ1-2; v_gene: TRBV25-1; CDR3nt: TGTGCCAGCAGTGAGGCCGGGGTCTATGGCTACACCTTC; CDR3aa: CASSEAGVYGYTF
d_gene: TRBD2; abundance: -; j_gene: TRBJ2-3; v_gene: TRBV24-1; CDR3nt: TGTGCCACCAGTGACCCCGGACTAGCGGGCACAGATACGCAGTATTTT; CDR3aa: CATSDPGLAGTDTQYF
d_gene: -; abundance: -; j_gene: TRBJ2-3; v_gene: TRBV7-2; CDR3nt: TGTGCCAGCAGCTTAGGAAACACGTACACAGATACGCAGTATTTT; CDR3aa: CASSLGNTYTDTQYF
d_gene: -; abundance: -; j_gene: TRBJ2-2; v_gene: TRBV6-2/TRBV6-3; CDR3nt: TGTGCCAGCAGTTCCAGGACCGCGAACACCGGGGAGCTGTTTTTT; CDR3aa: CASSSRTANTGELFF
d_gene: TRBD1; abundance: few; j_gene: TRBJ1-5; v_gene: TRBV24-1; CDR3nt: TGTGCCACCAGTAAGGGGGACAGGCTTCAGCCCCAGCATTTT; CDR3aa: CATSKGDRLQPQHF
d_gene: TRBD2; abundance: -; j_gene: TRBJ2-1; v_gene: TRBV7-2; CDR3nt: TGTGCCAGCAGCTTACAAGCGGGAGGGCAGTTCTTC; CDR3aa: CASSLQAGGQFF
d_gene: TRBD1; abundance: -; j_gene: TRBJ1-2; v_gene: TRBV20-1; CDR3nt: TGCAGTGCTCCCTACCAGGGGGATTGGTATGACTATGGCTACACCTTC; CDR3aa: CSAPYQGDWYDYGYTF
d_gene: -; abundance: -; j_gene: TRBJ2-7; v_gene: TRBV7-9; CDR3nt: TGTGCCAGCAGCGCCACACAGGGAAGTGGCTCCTACGAGCAGTACTTC; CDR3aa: CASSATQGSGSYEQYF
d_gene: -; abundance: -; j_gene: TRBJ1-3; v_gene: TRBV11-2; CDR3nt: TGTGCCAGCAGCCCCCCCGGGGGCCGAGACACCATATATTTT; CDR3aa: CASSPPGGRDTIYF
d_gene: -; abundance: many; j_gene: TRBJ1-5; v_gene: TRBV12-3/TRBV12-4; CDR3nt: TGTGCCAGCAGTTTAGTCCCAGGTAGACAGCAGCATTTT; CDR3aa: CASSLVPGRQQHF
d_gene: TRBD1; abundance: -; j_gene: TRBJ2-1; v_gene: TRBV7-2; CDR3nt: TGTGCCAGCAGCTGGACAGGGAACAATGAGCAGTTCTTC; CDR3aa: CASSWTGNNEQFF
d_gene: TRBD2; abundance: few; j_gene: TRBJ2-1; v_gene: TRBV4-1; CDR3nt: TGCGCCAGCAGCCAAGATGGGTCCCCGGGACTAGGAGGACCCAATGAGCAGTTCTTC; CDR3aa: CASSQDGSPGLGGPNEQFF
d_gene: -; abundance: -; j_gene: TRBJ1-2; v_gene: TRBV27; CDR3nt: TGTGCCAGCAGGACGACCTTCTATGGCTACACCTTC; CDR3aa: CASRTTFYGYTF
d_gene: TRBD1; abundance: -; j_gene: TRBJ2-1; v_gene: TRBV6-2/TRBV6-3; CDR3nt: TGTGCCAGCAACAAACTGGCCCCGGGACAGGGGGTCGCTGAGCAGTTCTTC; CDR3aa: CASNKLAPGQGVAEQFF
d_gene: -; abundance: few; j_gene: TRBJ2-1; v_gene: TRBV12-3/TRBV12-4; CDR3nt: TGTGCCAGCAGTACGCTAGGAGGGGATGAGCAGTTCTTC; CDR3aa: CASSTLGGDEQFF
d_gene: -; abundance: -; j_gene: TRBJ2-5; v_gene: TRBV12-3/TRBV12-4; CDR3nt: TGTGCCAGCAGTTTCCGCGTTCAAGAGACCCAGTACTTC; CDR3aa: CASSFRVQETQYF
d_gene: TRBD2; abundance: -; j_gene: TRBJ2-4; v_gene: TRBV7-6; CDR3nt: TGTGCCAGCAGCTTAACGACTAGCGGAAACATTCAGTACTTC; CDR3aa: CASSLTTSGNIQYF
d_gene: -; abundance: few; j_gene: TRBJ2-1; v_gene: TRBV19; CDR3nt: TGTGCCAGTAGCCCTTTGCGGAAGGCCAATGAGCAGTTCTTC; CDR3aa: CASSPLRKANEQFF
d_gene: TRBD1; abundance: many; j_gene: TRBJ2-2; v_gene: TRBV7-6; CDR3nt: TGTGCCAGCAGCTTAGGGGGCATCAAGTGGCAGGGGGCCACCGGGGAGCTGTTTTTT; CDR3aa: CASSLGGIKWQGATGELFF
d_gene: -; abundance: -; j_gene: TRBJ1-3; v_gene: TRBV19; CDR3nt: TGTGCCAGTAGTAGGCCGGGAGCCGGGGCAGGAAACACCATATATTTT; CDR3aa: CASSRPGAGAGNTIYF
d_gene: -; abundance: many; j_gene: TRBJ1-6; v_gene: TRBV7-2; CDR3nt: TGTGCCAGCAGCCTCACAGGGAATTCACCCCTCCACTTT; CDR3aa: CASSLTGNSPLHF
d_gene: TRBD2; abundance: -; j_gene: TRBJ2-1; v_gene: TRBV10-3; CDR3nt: TGTGCCATCAGTGTACAGCGGGAGGGCCTAATGGATGAGCAGTTCTTC; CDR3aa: CAISVQREGLMDEQFF
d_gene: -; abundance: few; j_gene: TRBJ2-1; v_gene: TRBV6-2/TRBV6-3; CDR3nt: TGTGCCAGCAGTTTTGATAGCCTCTACAATGAGCAGTTCTTC; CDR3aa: CASSFDSLYNEQFF
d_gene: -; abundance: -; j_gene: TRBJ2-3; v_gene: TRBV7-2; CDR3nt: TGTGCCAGCAGCCCCCCGGGAGTGACAGATACGCAGTATTTT; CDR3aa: CASSPPGVTDTQYF
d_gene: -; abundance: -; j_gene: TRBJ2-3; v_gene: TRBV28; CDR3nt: TGTGCCAGCACCATTCCGGGGGTAGCGCCCAGCACAGATACGCAGTATTTT; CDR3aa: CASTIPGVAPSTDTQYF
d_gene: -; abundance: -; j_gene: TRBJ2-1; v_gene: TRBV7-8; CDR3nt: TGTGCCAGCAGCTTAGCTTGGGCGGGAAGGGGGTACAATGAGCAGTTCTTC; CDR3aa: CASSLAWAGRGYNEQFF
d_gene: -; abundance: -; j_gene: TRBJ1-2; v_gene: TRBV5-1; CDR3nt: TGCGCCAGCAGCTTGCAGGACACTGGCTACACCTTC; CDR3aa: CASSLQDTGYTF
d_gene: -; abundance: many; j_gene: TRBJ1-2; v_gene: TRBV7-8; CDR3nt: TGTGCCAGCAGTTACAGGACTAGGCCGGGATTAAATGGCTACACCTTC; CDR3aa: CASSYRTRPGLNGYTF
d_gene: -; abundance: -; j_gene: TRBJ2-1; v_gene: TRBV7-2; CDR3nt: TGTGCCAGCAGCGCGCCCTACAATGAGCAGTTCTTC; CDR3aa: CASSAPYNEQFF
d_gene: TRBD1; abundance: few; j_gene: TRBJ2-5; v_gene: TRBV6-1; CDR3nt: TGTGCCAGCGCCGGGACAGTTCAAGAGACCCAGTACTTC; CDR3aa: CASAGTVQETQYF
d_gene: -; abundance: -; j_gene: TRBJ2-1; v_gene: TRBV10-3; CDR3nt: TGTGCCATCAGTGAGTCGGGGGCGCCAGAGCAGTTCTTC; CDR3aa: CAISESGAPEQFF
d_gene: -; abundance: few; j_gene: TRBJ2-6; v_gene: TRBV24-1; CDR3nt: TGTGCCACCAGTAAGGCGGGCTCTGGGGCCAACGTCCTGACTTTC; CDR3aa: CATSKAGSGANVLTF
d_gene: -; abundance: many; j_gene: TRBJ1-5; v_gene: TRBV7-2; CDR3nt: TGTGCCAGCAGCTTGGATGCGGGCCAGCCCCAGCATTTT; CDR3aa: CASSLDAGQPQHF
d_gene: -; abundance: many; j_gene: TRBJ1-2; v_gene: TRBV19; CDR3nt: TGTGCCAGTAGCTATGGCTATGGCTACACCTTC; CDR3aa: CASSYGYGYTF
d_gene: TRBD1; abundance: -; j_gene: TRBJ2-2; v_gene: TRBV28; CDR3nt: TGTGCCAGCAGGCGGACAGGGGGCTTCGGGGAGCTGTTTTTT; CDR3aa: CASRRTGGFGELFF
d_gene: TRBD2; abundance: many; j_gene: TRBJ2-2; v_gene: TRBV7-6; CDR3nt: TGTGCCAGCAGCTTCGTTGCGGGAGGTGTCACCGGGGAGCTGTTTTTT; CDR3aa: CASSFVAGGVTGELFF
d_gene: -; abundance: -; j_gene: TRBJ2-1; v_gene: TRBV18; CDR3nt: TGTGCCAGCTCACCAGGGGACGTTTGGAATGAGCAGTTCTTC; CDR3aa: CASSPGDVWNEQFF
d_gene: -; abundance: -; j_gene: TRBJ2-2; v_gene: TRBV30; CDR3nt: TGTGCCTGGTACGATGCAGGGGAGCTGTTTTTT; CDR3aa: CAWYDAGELFF